Given below is one T cell receptor beta chain in context. Antigen specificity is unknown. Data came from immunoSEQ multiplex PCR; TCRdb stores just in-frame clones and leaves some out. The sample lists roughly 110,000 clones, 91% seen once, with 0.95% to 1.5% in the top ten. The source of the sample is a study of OX40 agonist ivuxolimab in advanced cancers. Overall study context: Of the participants, about 40% had some prior anti-PD-1, anti-PD-L1 or anti-CTLA-4 therapy, which was allowed.

Findings and limits, study-wide: Average numbers of expanded clones were greater in CD8+ T cells than in CD4+. Some of the nonresponding patients also showed low levels of normalized T-cell clonal expansion.

Researchers took blood at baseline, on cycle 4 day 1, and on cycle 7 day 1. The CDR3 has 14 residues. The germline V gene encodes CDR1 MNHEY and CDR2 SMNVEV (reference sequence). The J segment lost 4 bases and the V segment lost 5 bases, leaving 7 bases of the junction unmatched. This chain connects TRBV27 to TRBJ2-7, with 8 bases fitting TRBD1. This material consisted of CD4+ or CD8+ T cells sorted from blood, taken in a trial of the OX40 agonist ivuxolimab. This TCR came from an adult with an advanced solid tumor such as melanoma, head and neck, liver or kidney cancer. CDR3: CASSTGQESYEQYF. The CDR3 bases are TGTGCCAGCAGTACGGGACAGGAGAGTTACGAGCAGTACTTC.